The T cell receptor beta chain under discussion was sequenced for a study of response to subunit inactivated influenza vaccine. MiXCR, applied by TCRdb to the RT-PCR reads, yields one record per CDR3 protein. This table has roughly 790,000 distinct CDR3 sequences, 21% appearing once. This CDR3 has 14 amino acids. Trimming removed 6 bases from V and 5 bases from J, with 13 bases in between. Material: PBMCs from blood, obtained 5 days after vaccination. The chain employs TRBV12-3 or TRBV12-4 and TRBJ1-4, with a tentative D call TRBD1 (6 bases). The TCR originated in a middle-aged man who received an inactivated influenza vaccine. In DNA form, the CDR3 reads TGTGCCAGCAGCCTAGGGGGAAGGAATGAAAAACTGTTTTTT. It encodes CASSLGGRNEKLFF.